A few counts support the clone carrying this T cell receptor (beta chain). This sample stems from a study of blood T cell repertoires in COVID-19. Across the study: Sites across the United States, Italy and Spain contributed samples from acute and convalescent COVID-19.

The CDR3 contains 15 residues. Germline V CDR1 and CDR2: ENHRY, SYGVKD. V was pared by 2 bases and J by 6 bases, with 4 bases of the junction left unmatched. In the source study's methods: Reference gene primer amplification gave estimated nucleated cell counts. Sequenced by immunoSEQ multiplex PCR; TCRdb stores in-frame clones only, minus some. V, J and clone size were drawn from that table, and D and trimming were deduced from the DNA. Of about 120,000 clones in the sample, approximately 81% were seen once. The sequence was collected from a man between 60 and 75 years old with acute or convalescent COVID-19. Specimen: peripheral blood. The chain uses TRBV10-3 and TRBJ1-4; 9 bases line up with TRBD1. The DNA for the CDR3 is TGTGCCATCAGTGAGCCGACAGGGGGATATGAAAAACTGTTTTTT. Its protein product is CAISEPTGGYEKLFF.